This TCR beta chain was identified in a study of shared clonotypes between healthy human individuals. None of the donors, who were healthy HIV-negative adults, had recently had acute infections or vaccinations. Findings and limits, study-wide: In this cohort, only blood was sampled, and tissue repertoires likely differ.

Germline V gene sequence: CDR1 SNHLY, CDR2 FYNNEI. With 3 bases removed from V and 6 bases from J, the gap between germline ends came to 9 bases. This CDR3 has 13 amino acids. Repertoires were generated with immunoSEQ multiplex PCR, while TCRdb's copy carries only in-frame clones and drops some. The data hold 2 million to 2.5 million clones, with approximately 94% observed a single time. A single count supports this clone. No antigen is known for it. V and J are TRBV2 and TRBJ2-4, with TRBD1 as a possible D gene (6 bases). The material sequenced was naive CD4+ T cells from PBMCs. As for subset: CD45RA+ positively selected. The sequence came from a young man in good health. Some clones in this sample may be carry-over from other donors' samples. The CDR3 coding sequence is TGTGCCAGCAGTGAGTTGACAGGAAACATTCAGTACTTC. Protein sequence: CASSELTGNIQYF.